The 26 T cell receptor beta chains below come from one sample, sequenced in a study of blood T cell repertoires in COVID-19. The assay was immunoSEQ multiplex PCR, and TCRdb's table has in-frame clones only and misses some. The table shows around 220,000 clones, with more than 75% occurring only once. Sequencing was performed on PBMCs or T cells enriched from blood (not recorded which). The receptors shown here come from a woman aged 40 to 50 with acute COVID-19.

V and J are TRBV29-1 and TRBJ2-3; tentatively, D is TRBD1 (6 bases). The CDR3 spans 15 residues. The germline V gene encodes CDR1 SQVTM and CDR2 ANQGSEA. V lost 6 bases, J lost 2 bases, and 18 bases lay in between. This chain's CDR3 is CSVPPSSGVTDTQYF. The CDR3 DNA is TGCAGCGTACCCCCAAGCTCAGGGGTCACAGATACGCAGTATTTT.

The chain carries TRBV19 and TRBJ1-2; D gene unclear. This CDR3 has 13 residues. V lost 5 bases, J lost 0 bases, and 7 bases lay in between. Germline CDR1 LNHDA, CDR2 SQIVND (reference sequence). The CDR3 spells CASSGRANYGYTF. In DNA form, the CDR3 reads TGTGCCAGTAGTGGGAGGGCTAACTATGGCTACACCTTC.

This clone was detected only once. In the same sample, other DNA sequences code for this CDR3. The chain combines TRBV11-2 with TRBJ1-2, with 8 bases fitting TRBD1. The germline V gene has CDR1 SGHAT and CDR2 FQNNGV. Trimming took 1 base from V and 5 from J; bases not matched to a gene: 0. The length of the CDR3 is 13 residues. Here the CDR3 DNA reads TGTGCCAGCAGCTTAGGACAGGGGTATGGCTACACCTTC. Its translation is CASSLGQGYGYTF.

The rearrangement uses TRBV20-1 and TRBJ1-2; 8 bases fit TRBD1. The length of the CDR3 is 13 residues. Trimming took 3 bases from V and 8 from J; bases not matched to a gene: 8. CDR1 and CDR2 from the germline V gene are DFQATT and SNEGSKA (reference sequence). The CDR3 protein is CSASGTGGDGYTF. DNA of the CDR3: TGCAGTGCTAGTGGGACAGGCGGGGACGGCTACACCTTC.

This CDR3 is CASSLRTGGEKLFF. DNA of the CDR3: TGTGCCAGCAGCCTCCGGACAGGGGGTGAAAAACTGTTTTTT. The rearrangement links TRBV3-1 (or the pseudogene TRBV3-2) to TRBJ1-4; 10 bases line up with TRBD1. Germline CDR1 LGHDT, CDR2 YNNKEL (reference sequence). Trimming removed 4 bases from V and 7 bases from J; junction bases left unmatched: 3. CDR3 length: 14 residues.

This chain uses TRBV23-1 with TRBJ1-2; D perhaps matches TRBD1 (5 bases). TRBV23-1 counts as an open reading frame of uncertain function. V lost 7 bases and J lost 6, with 15 bases in between. This CDR3 has 13 amino acids. CDR3 bases: TGCGCCAGCATTCGTCCCTTGGGGCATGGCTACACCTTC. Its translation: CASIRPLGHGYTF.

This clone occurred once. The rearrangement links TRBV2 to TRBJ1-6, with unresolved D. In germline, CDR1 is SNHLY, CDR2 FYNNEI. The CDR3 has 15 residues. The V end was cut by 10 bases, the J end by 7 bases, with 20 bases between. CDR3 DNA: TGTGCCAAAAGATCCGCGCAAGGAGGGAATTCACCCCTCCACTTT. This gives the protein CAKRSAQGGNSPLHF. Using reference TRBV2 and TRBJ1-6 for the parts outside the CDR3, the full variable domain is EPEVTQTPSHQVTQMGQEVILRCVPISNHLYFYWYRQILGQKVEFLVSFYNNEISEKSEIFDDQFSVERPDGSNFTLKIRSTKLEDSAMYFCAKRSAQGGNSPLHFGNGTRLTVT.

This clone was observed a handful of times. The chain is built from TRBV28 and TRBJ1-3; D gene uncertain. In germline, CDR1 is MDHEN, CDR2 SYDVKM. The ends were cut back, 6 bases at V and 0 bases at J, with 9 bases in the middle. This CDR3 spans 14 amino acids. The CDR3 DNA follows: TGTGCCAGCAGCCGCGCGGACTCTGGAAACACCATATATTTT. Translated, it gives CASSRADSGNTIYF.

This chain uses TRBV27 with TRBJ1-4, with TRBD1 as a possible D gene (5 bases). The CDR3 has 18 residues. Trimming removed 3 bases at V and 8 bases at J, with 25 bases between. Per germline, CDR1 MNHEY and CDR2 SMNVEV (reference sequence). This chain's CDR3 is CASSFGSPQTAAGEKLFF. CDR3 DNA sequence: TGTGCCAGCAGTTTCGGGTCCCCCCAGACCGCCGCAGGGGAAAAACTGTTTTTT.

The CDR3 nucleotides are TGTGCCAGCAGTTTGGACATCCCACCGCGGAGCTCCTATAATTCACCCCTCCACTTT. Translation: CASSLDIPPRSSYNSPLHF. The chain couples TRBV28 to TRBJ1-6, with D possibly TRBD1 on 5 matching bases. Trimming took off 3 bases at V and 0 bases at J, with 18 bases between the two ends. The CDR3 loop spans 19 amino acids. Germline V lookup: CDR1 MDHEN, CDR2 SYDVKM.

The gene calls are TRBV11-2 and TRBJ1-6, with D maybe TRBD1 (6 bases). CDR1 is SGHAT and CDR2 is FQNNGV in the germline V gene. The CDR3 contains 14 residues. Trimming pared 5 bases from V and 8 bases from J, leaving 13 bases between. In nucleotides, the CDR3 is TGTGCCAGCAGCGGATTACAGGGAGATTCACCCCTCCACTTT. It translates to CASSGLQGDSPLHF.

The chain is built from TRBV10-3 and TRBJ1-2; 7 nucleotides agree with TRBD1. The junction had 13 bases not matched to a gene; V was cut back by 6 bases and J by 3 bases. Germline V CDR1 and CDR2: ENHRY, SYGVKD. The CDR3 loop spans 16 amino acids. CDR3 DNA sequence: TGTGCCATCAGGATGAATACCAGGGGGGTTTACTATGGCTACACCTTC. Translated: CAIRMNTRGVYYGYTF.

Only one count was recorded for this clone. This rearrangement joins TRBV5-6 to TRBJ1-6; tentatively, D is TRBD1 (6 bases). CDR3 length: 17 amino acids. Germline assignment: CDR1 SGHDT and CDR2 YYEEEE. Trimming removed 4 bases at V and 6 bases at J, with 20 bases between. CDR3 residues: CASSRGAHEPRNSPLHF. CDR3 bases: TGTGCCAGCAGCCGGGGGGCCCACGAGCCCCGTAATTCACCCCTCCACTTT.

This chain uses TRBV6-6 with TRBJ1-2; D call uncertain. The CDR3 totals 15 residues. Germline-derived CDR1 and CDR2 are MNHNY and SVGAGI (reference sequence). V dropped 6 bases and J dropped 5 bases, with 19 bases sitting between them. CDR3 coding DNA: TGTGCCAGCAGCCGGACCGAGGGAGGAGGGTATGGCTACACCTTC. Amino acid sequence: CASSRTEGGGYGYTF.

This clone was detected only once. The gene calls are TRBV5-5 and TRBJ1-1; D is unclear. Germline loops: CDR1 SGHKS, CDR2 YYEKEE (reference sequence). Trimming took 4 bases from V and 0 from J, leaving 10 bases between them. CDR3 size: 14 residues. The CDR3 sequence: CASSIQLLNTEAFF. CDR3 nucleotide sequence: TGTGCCAGCAGCATACAGTTACTGAACACTGAAGCTTTCTTT.

This chain uses TRBV11-2 with TRBJ1-1, with a weak D call TRBD1 (6 bases). V dropped 5 bases and J dropped 4 bases, with 20 bases sitting between them. Germline V lookup: CDR1 SGHAT, CDR2 FQNNGV. There are 16 residues in the CDR3. CDR3 coding DNA: TGTGCCAGCAGCCAGGACAGATATAGTATCGTCACTGAAGCTTTCTTT. Protein product: CASSQDRYSIVTEAFF.

This clone was seen more than once but under ten times. The CDR3 spells CASSLDPWSGYGYTF. The CDR3 DNA reads TGTGCCAGCAGCTTAGATCCCTGGTCGGGATATGGCTACACCTTC. The chain couples TRBV11-2 to TRBJ1-2; D is unclear. V was trimmed by 0 bases and J by 5 bases, leaving 13 bases between them. The germline gives CDR1 SGHAT, CDR2 FQNNGV. The CDR3 sequence is 15 residues long.

The chain is built from TRBV28 and TRBJ2-1; D is uncertain. Trimming cost V 2 bases and J 6 bases, with 8 bases left between them. The germline V gene has CDR1 MDHEN and CDR2 SYDVKM. The CDR3 runs 13 residues. CDR3 coding DNA: TGTGCCAGCAGTTTACAGCGTCCCAATGAGCAGTTCTTC. Translated: CASSLQRPNEQFF.

The chain is built from TRBV4-3 and TRBJ1-4; D is undetermined. Between the trimmed V and J ends, which lost 1 base and 0 bases, there was a span of 6 bases. CDR3 length equals 15 residues. CDR1 is LGHNA, CDR2 YSLEER, per germline. This CDR3 is CASSQGAATNEKLFF. The CDR3 DNA sequence: TGCGCCAGCAGCCAAGGGGCAGCAACTAATGAAAAACTGTTTTTT.

The chain links TRBV5-8 to TRBJ2-7, with 8 bases aligning to TRBD1. V lost 1 base to trimming and J lost 2 bases; unmatched junction nucleotides: 11. From germline, CDR1 is SGHTS and CDR2 YDEGEE. The length of the CDR3 is 17 residues. In DNA, the CDR3 is TGTGCCAGCAGCTTGACGTGGGGACAGGTCGTAACCTACGAGCAGTACTTC. Amino acid sequence: CASSLTWGQVVTYEQYF.

V is TRBV7-2 and J is TRBJ2-1; 10 positions agree with TRBD2. The CDR3 has 14 residues. Germline V gene lookup returns CDR1 SGHTA and CDR2 FQGNSA. Losses at the gene ends were 2 bases for V and 8 bases for J; bases not matched to a gene: 3. The CDR3 nucleotides are TGTGCCAGCAGCTTACGGGGACTAGCGTATGAGCAGTTCTTC. It codes for CASSLRGLAYEQFF. Full variable domain (missing parts from reference TRBV7-2 and TRBJ2-1): GAGVSQSPSNKVTEKGKDVELRCDPISGHTALYWYRQSLGQGLEFLIYFQGNSAPDKSGLPSDRFSAERTGGSVSTLTIQRTQQEDSAVYLCASSLRGLAYEQFFGPGTRLTVL.

This sequence joins TRBV30 and TRBJ2-2; D ambiguous. V dropped 7 bases and J dropped 2 bases, with 5 bases sitting between them. CDR1 and CDR2 (germline): GTSNPN, SVGIG (reference sequence). This CDR3 spans 11 amino acids. CDR3 bases: TGTGCCTCAGATAACACCGGGGAGCTGTTTTTT. Amino acids: CASDNTGELFF.

The chain is built from TRBV9 and TRBJ2-7, with D perhaps matching TRBD1 (5 bases). This CDR3 is 14 amino acids long. Per germline, CDR1 SGDLS and CDR2 YYNGEE. Trimming shortened V by 0 bases and J by 3 bases, and 10 bases separated the two germline ends. CDR3 sequence (DNA): TGTGCCAGCAGCGTAGCAGGGTCCCTCTACGAGCAGTACTTC. Amino acids: CASSVAGSLYEQYF.

The chain links TRBV18 to TRBJ1-1, with D perhaps matching TRBD1 (5 bases). This CDR3 contains 12 residues. Per germline, CDR1 KGHSH and CDR2 LQKENI. V was trimmed by 3 bases and J by 11 bases, leaving 13 bases between them. The CDR3 DNA reads TGTGCCAGCTCACCTGGTGGGGGGATGGCTTTCTTT. Translating gives CASSPGGGMAFF.

The chain combines TRBV5-1 with TRBJ1-2; a possible D gene is TRBD1 (6 bases). The length of the CDR3 is 14 residues. Trimming stripped 5 bases from V and 6 bases from J, with 17 bases between. The germline V gene has CDR1 SGHRS and CDR2 YFSETQ. The CDR3 is CASRDRWGKDGYTF. CDR3 nucleotides: TGCGCCAGCAGGGACAGATGGGGGAAGGATGGCTACACCTTC.

This chain links TRBV7-3 with TRBJ1-1, with TRBD1 identical over 8 bases. This CDR3 spans 14 amino acids. CDR1 and CDR2 (germline): SGHTA, FQGTGA. The junction had 5 bases not matched to a gene; V was cut back by 2 bases and J by 6 bases. The DNA for the CDR3 is TGTGCCAGCAGCTTATCGGACAGGGTACCTGAAGCTTTCTTT. It specifies CASSLSDRVPEAFF.